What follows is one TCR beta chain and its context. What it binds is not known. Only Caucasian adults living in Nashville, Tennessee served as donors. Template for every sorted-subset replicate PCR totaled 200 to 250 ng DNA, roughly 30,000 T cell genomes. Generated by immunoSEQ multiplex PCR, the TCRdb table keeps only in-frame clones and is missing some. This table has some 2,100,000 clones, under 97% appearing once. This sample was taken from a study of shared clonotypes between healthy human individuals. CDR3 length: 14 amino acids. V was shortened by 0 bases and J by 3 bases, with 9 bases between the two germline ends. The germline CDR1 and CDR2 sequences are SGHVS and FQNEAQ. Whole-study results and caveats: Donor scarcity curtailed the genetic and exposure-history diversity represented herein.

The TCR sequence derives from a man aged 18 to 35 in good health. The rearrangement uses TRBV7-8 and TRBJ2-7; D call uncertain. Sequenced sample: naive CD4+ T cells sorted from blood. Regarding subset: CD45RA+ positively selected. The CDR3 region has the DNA TGTGCCAGCAGCTTAGCGTGGCAAATCTACGAGCAGTACTTC. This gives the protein CASSLAWQIYEQYF.